Listed below are T cell receptor beta chains from one sample, sequenced in a study of CD8+ T cells in alopecia areata. Produced via immunoSEQ multiplex PCR; TCRdb's table is partial and in-frame only. The data contain roughly 200,000 clones, around three fifths of them singletons. Here the sequenced sample was CD8+ T cells sorted from blood, taken at week 24, from a patient treated with tofacitinib. The receptors come from a human donor with alopecia areata. Both conserved end residues are part of each CDR3.

V,J,length,CDR3
TRBV6-5,TRBJ2-5,15,CASSYTTGTQETQYF
TRBV19,TRBJ1-2,14,CASSPGQGDYGYTF
TRBV18,TRBJ2-7,16,CASSPRSAGVAYEQYF
TRBV30,TRBJ2-2,15,CAWSAGASNTGELFF
TRBV30,TRBJ2-7,15,CAWDRGTGESYEQYF
TRBV29-1,TRBJ2-2,13,CSVPGGRTGELFF
TRBV9,TRBJ2-7,13,CASSASPSYEQYF
TRBV4-2,TRBJ2-5,17,CASSQDPSGGAQETQYF
TRBV6-1,TRBJ2-4,13,CASSELQRTGAYF
TRBV27,TRBJ2-2,13,CASMRGNTGELFF
TRBV10-3,TRBJ1-1,14,CAISSGGFNTEAFF
TRBV4-1,TRBJ2-7,14,CASSRGTASYEQYF
TRBV5-1,TRBJ2-7,15,CASSRIQGPFYEQYF
TRBV6-1,TRBJ2-3,10,CASRRDTQYF
TRBV6-4,TRBJ2-1,12,CVASTSPNEQFF
TRBV13,TRBJ1-3,17,CASSLSSEGLRGNTIYF
TRBV7-9,TRBJ2-2,13,CASRRVTTGELFF
TRBV6-1,TRBJ1-1,13,CASSERVKTEAFF
TRBV13,TRBJ1-1,17,CASSLGRTGTENTEAFF
TRBV28,TRBJ2-7,12,CASSLAGNEQYF
TRBV30,TRBJ1-6,12,CAGMSENSPLHF
TRBV7-6,TRBJ2-5,14,CASSTRQGRETQYF
TRBV13,TRBJ1-2,18,CASSLNPGQSGGNYGYTF
TRBV5-6,TRBJ2-2,13,CASRLSYTGELFF
TRBV29-1,TRBJ2-1,14,CSVEKAGHTNEQFF
TRBV4-1,TRBJ1-4,13,CASSLVGTGELFF
TRBV4-1,TRBJ2-1,12,CASSQGGGEQFF
TRBV13,TRBJ2-5,16,CASSFPSGGRQETQYF
TRBV27,TRBJ1-5,15,CASSLSRTGDQPQHF
TRBV5-6,TRBJ1-1,14,CASSSSGFGTEAFF
TRBV5-1,TRBJ2-7,13,CASKPADFYEQYF
TRBV6-6,TRBJ2-7,14,CASRDPTRFYEQYF
TRBV4-1,TRBJ2-7,17,CASSQEPFDRLSYEQYF
TRBV5-6,TRBJ2-7,14,CASSELRQNYEQYF
TRBV30,TRBJ1-1,13,CAWGTTGNTEAFF
TRBV27,TRBJ2-1,14,CASSPGTGFMSEFF
TRBV27,TRBJ1-1,13,CASSLGPYTEAFF
TRBV5-6,TRBJ1-6,12,CASSLGNSPLHF
TRBV2,TRBJ1-1,15,CASSEEKTPLTEAFF
TRBV11-2,TRBJ1-4,14,CASSFWESNEKLFF
TRBV2,TRBJ2-7,13,CASRTGGIYEQYF
TRBV5-1,TRBJ2-3,16,CASSFTSGASTDTQYF
TRBV6-1,TRBJ2-3,15,CASSEAGGIQDTQYF
TRBV29-1,TRBJ1-2,16,CSVVWTGAEGYYGYTF
TRBV12-5,TRBJ2-5,16,CASGLAQADTGGSQYF
TRBV5-1,TRBJ2-5,13,CASSDRGRETQYF
TRBV19,TRBJ2-1,14,CASQGGLRLDEQFF
TRBV4-1,TRBJ2-2,16,CASSQVQGAFAGELFF
TRBV25-1,TRBJ2-7,16,CASTGALAGSSYEQYF
TRBV7-8,TRBJ1-3,16,CASSPGQGISGNTIYF
TRBV2,TRBJ1-2,14,CASSGRFTDYGYTF
TRBV27,TRBJ2-1,14,CASSSQGAGNEQFF
TRBV5-1,TRBJ2-7,15,CASSFEADPSYEQYF
TRBV7-9,TRBJ1-2,13,CASSLGQNYGYTF
TRBV7-9,TRBJ2-5,12,CASSLAQETQYF
TRBV7-9,TRBJ1-2,17,CASSLGSAGPPPYGYTF
TRBV29-1,TRBJ2-2,11,CSVEDGGELFF
TRBV2,TRBJ1-2,12,CARGQGVDGYTF
TRBV6-5,TRBJ2-7,11,CASSPGTEQYF